The 17 T cell receptor beta chains in this list originate from one sample, sequenced in a study of memory CD4+ T cells and cytomegalovirus serostatus. This table comes from immunoSEQ multiplex PCR, and its TCRdb copy is limited to in-frame clones, with some not included. The top ten clones hold under 2% of a sample with roughly 50,000 clones, 70% to 80% of them seen once. Single viable CD3+CD4+CD8-CD45RO+ cells were sorted as the memory CD4+ T cells. Material for sequencing was memory CD4+ T cells from blood. These receptors came from an adult in good health and CMV-seronegative.

This clone has a handful of counts. This chain connects TRBV19 to TRBJ1-2, with no clear D. Trimming removed 3 bases at V and 10 bases at J, with 12 bases between. CDR3 size: 12 residues. The germline gives CDR1 LNHDA, CDR2 SQIVND (reference sequence). The CDR3 loop is CASSIWPHDYTF. In DNA, the CDR3 is TGTGCCAGTAGTATTTGGCCGCATGACTACACCTTC. Complete variable domain (other parts from reference TRBV19 and TRBJ1-2): DGGITQSPKYLFRKEGQNVTLSCEQNLNHDAMYWYRQDPGQGLRLIYYSQIVNDFQKGDIAEGYSVSREKKESFPLTVTSAQKNPTAFYLCASSIWPHDYTFGSGTRLTVV.

This chain joins TRBV19 and TRBJ1-1; D gene uncertain. CDR3 length: 15 residues. CDR1 and CDR2 from the germline V gene are LNHDA and SQIVND (reference sequence). The V end lost 8 bases, the J end lost 2 bases, and 18 bases lay between the germline ends. In DNA form, the CDR3 reads TGTGCCAGTGGGGTAACTGGACGGGTTAACACTGAAGCTTTCTTT. Protein product: CASGVTGRVNTEAFF. The full variable domain, rest sourced from reference TRBV19 and TRBJ1-1, is DGGITQSPKYLFRKEGQNVTLSCEQNLNHDAMYWYRQDPGQGLRLIYYSQIVNDFQKGDIAEGYSVSREKKESFPLTVTSAQKNPTAFYLCASGVTGRVNTEAFFGQGTRLTVV.

This chain joins TRBV7-9 and TRBJ2-3, with 10 positions matching TRBD2. The J segment lost 8 bases and the V segment lost 5 bases, leaving 19 bases of the junction unmatched. The CDR3 has 18 residues. Germline V gene lookup returns CDR1 SEHNR and CDR2 FQNEAQ (reference sequence). CDR3 sequence: CASSPPFRLAGSRGTQYF. DNA of the CDR3: TGTGCCAGCAGCCCACCTTTTAGACTAGCGGGTTCAAGGGGTACGCAGTATTTT.

This chain links TRBV27 with TRBJ1-6, with unresolved D. V lost 4 bases and J 2 bases, leaving 0 bases between the germline ends. In germline, CDR1 is MNHEY, CDR2 SMNVEV (reference sequence). This CDR3 spans 12 amino acids. The chain's CDR3 is CASSSYNSPLHF. CDR3 nucleotide sequence: TGTGCCAGCAGTTCCTATAATTCACCCCTCCACTTT.

The chain employs TRBV30 and TRBJ1-2; the D gene is possibly TRBD1 (5 bases). The CDR3 spans 13 residues. Trimming shortened V by 5 bases and J by 1 base, and 11 bases separated the two germline ends. Per germline, CDR1 GTSNPN and CDR2 SVGIG (reference sequence). Written as DNA, the CDR3 is TGTGCCTGGCAGGGTGGATATAACTATGGCTACACCTTC. Protein sequence: CAWQGGYNYGYTF.

The chain employs TRBV6-1 and TRBJ1-1; 7 bases match TRBD1. This CDR3 is 14 amino acids long. The junction had 12 bases not matched to a gene; V was cut back by 10 bases and J by 4 bases. Germline V gene sequence: CDR1 MNHNS, CDR2 SASEGT. The CDR3 DNA sequence: TGTGCCACCACAGCGACAGGGAAAGGCACTGAAGCTTTCTTT. The encoded protein is CATTATGKGTEAFF.

This rearrangement joins TRBV7-2 to TRBJ2-7, with TRBD2 as a possible D gene (7 bases). The CDR3 is 12 residues long. Deletions cut 5 bases from V and 6 bases from J, with 11 bases between. CDR1 SGHTA and CDR2 FQGNSA come from the germline V gene. The CDR3 DNA sequence: TGTGCCAGCAGCCCCGCGGGGGCCGAGCAGTACTTC. Protein sequence: CASSPAGAEQYF.

The V gene is TRBV4-3, the J gene TRBJ1-2; 7 bases are a match to TRBD1. The V and J ends lost 4 bases and 4 bases, in that order; junction bases with no gene match: 6. The CDR3 is 14 residues long. Germline CDR1 reads LGHNA; CDR2 reads YSLEER. In DNA form, the CDR3 reads TGCGCCAGCAGCCCTTCGTCAGGGGGCTATGGCTACACCTTC. Its translation is CASSPSSGGYGYTF.

V is TRBV19 and J is TRBJ1-3; D gene ambiguous. CDR1 is LNHDA and CDR2 is SQIVND in the germline V gene (reference sequence). Trimming left V 4 bases short and J 0 bases short, with 10 bases between. The CDR3 sequence is 15 residues long. The chain's CDR3 is CASSNGRFSGNTIYF. The DNA for the CDR3 is TGTGCCAGTAGTAACGGACGCTTCTCTGGAAACACCATATATTTT.

This chain uses TRBV10-2 with TRBJ1-1, with 9 bases identical to TRBD1. The V segment lost 5 bases and the J segment 5 bases; nucleotides outside the gene matches: 6. The CDR3 consists of 14 residues. CDR1 is WSHSY and CDR2 is SAAADI in the germline V gene. CDR3 region: CASSTGTGNTEAFF. CDR3 sequence (DNA): TGCGCCAGCAGTACCGGGACAGGGAATACTGAAGCTTTCTTT.

The rearrangement uses TRBV7-2 and TRBJ1-2; TRBD1 agrees at 7 bases. The CDR3 is made up of 14 amino acids. V was pared by 6 bases and J by 4 bases, with 8 bases of the junction left unmatched. Per germline, CDR1 SGHTA and CDR2 FQGNSA. The CDR3 nucleotides are TGTGCCAGCAGACCGAAAGGACAGGTCTATGGCTACACCTTC. It encodes CASRPKGQVYGYTF.

The chain is built from TRBV5-6 and TRBJ1-1; possible D gene TRBD1, 5 bases. Germline CDR1 reads SGHDT; CDR2 reads YYEEEE. The CDR3 spans 11 residues. The ends were cut back, 4 bases at V and 7 bases at J, with 8 bases in the middle. The chain's CDR3 is CASSLDSEAFF. The CDR3 DNA is TGTGCCAGCAGCCTCGACAGTGAAGCTTTCTTT.

This clone was picked up one time. This chain connects TRBV19 to TRBJ2-7; no firm D call. Deletions cut 0 bases from V and 3 bases from J, with 12 bases between. The CDR3 is 15 amino acids. Germline CDR1 and CDR2: LNHDA and SQIVND (reference sequence). The CDR3 region is CASSIDYFIFYEQYF. The CDR3 nucleotides are TGTGCCAGTAGTATAGATTATTTTATTTTCTACGAGCAGTACTTC.

This clone showed up just a few times. The chain is built from TRBV30 and TRBJ1-1; D is unresolved. Germline CDR1 and CDR2: GTSNPN and SVGIG (reference sequence). Deletions cut 3 bases from V and 5 bases from J, with 31 bases between. The CDR3 is made up of 19 amino acids. The DNA for the CDR3 is TGTGCCTGGAGACGGGGTATTCCGTACCTCACTCACGTTCGAACTGAAGCTTTCTTT. Amino acids: CAWRRGIPYLTHVRTEAFF.

The chain recombines TRBV11-2 with TRBJ2-7; tentative D call: TRBD2 (6 bases). Trimming stripped 3 bases from V and 6 bases from J, with 21 bases between. This CDR3 is built from 16 residues. Germline values: CDR1 SGHAT, CDR2 FQNNGV. CDR3 coding DNA: TGTGCCAGCAGCTTTGGACCCGGGAGTCAGCGTGTCGAGCAGTACTTC. It is translated as CASSFGPGSQRVEQYF. Supplemented by reference TRBV11-2 and TRBJ2-7, the full variable domain reads EAGVAQSPRYKIIEKRQSVAFWCNPISGHATLYWYQQILGQGPKLLIQFQNNGVVDDSQLPKDRFSAERLKGVDSTLKIQPAKLEDSAVYLCASSFGPGSQRVEQYFGPGTRLTVT.

This chain connects TRBV11-2 to TRBJ2-1; the D gene is possibly TRBD2 (5 bases). The CDR3 sequence is 11 residues long. Germline V gene lookup returns CDR1 SGHAT and CDR2 FQNNGV. The germline V and J ends were trimmed by 1 base and 10 bases, with 5 bases remaining between them. In DNA form, the CDR3 reads TGTGCCAGCAGCTTAGCTAGCGAGCAGTTCTTC. Translation: CASSLASEQFF.

V is TRBV6-1 and J is TRBJ2-7, with no clear D. This CDR3 comprises 13 residues. In germline, CDR1 is MNHNS, CDR2 SASEGT. With 6 bases removed from V and 4 bases from J, the gap between germline ends came to 13 bases. This chain's CDR3 is CASSLAMTYEQYF. DNA for the CDR3: TGTGCCAGCAGCCTGGCAATGACTTACGAGCAGTACTTC.